This TCR beta chain was observed in a study of blood T cells in healthy people across ages. In the study overall: Per two T cells, template switching captured roughly one barcoded beta molecule. Broader study findings: Diversity estimates from one million T cells were considered underestimates.

Alongside a J-beta primer mix, a sample-barcoded 5' primer served in a second PCR lasting about 7 to 12 cycles. TCRdb ran MiXCR on the 5' RACE reads and lists one entry per CDR3 protein. This sample carries over a million distinct CDR3 sequences, under 55% of them seen once, and the ten largest clones take under 5%. Concerning this clonotype itself: Antigen: not known.

There are 14 residues in the CDR3. Trimming cost V 6 bases and J 5 bases, with 14 bases left between them. The chain joins TRBV12-3 or TRBV12-4 to TRBJ1-5, with D possibly TRBD1 on 5 matching bases. Material: blood. The source of this sequence is a woman between 18 and 30 years old in good health. The CDR3 spells CASSPGIWDQPQHF. CDR3 coding DNA: TGTGCCAGCAGCCCAGGGATATGGGATCAGCCCCAGCATTTT.